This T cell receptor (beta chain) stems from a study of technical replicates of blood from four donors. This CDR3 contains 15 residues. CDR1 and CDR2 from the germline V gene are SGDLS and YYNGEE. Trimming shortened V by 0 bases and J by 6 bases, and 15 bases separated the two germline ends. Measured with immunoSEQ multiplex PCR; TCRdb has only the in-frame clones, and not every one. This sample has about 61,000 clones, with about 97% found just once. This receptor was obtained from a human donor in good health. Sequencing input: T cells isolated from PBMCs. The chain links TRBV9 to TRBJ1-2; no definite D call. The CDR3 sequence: CASSVVPGEGHGYTF. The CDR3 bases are TGTGCCAGCAGCGTAGTACCCGGGGAGGGCCATGGCTACACCTTC.